There are many counts of the clone carrying this T cell receptor (beta chain). The antigen is not known. J lost 9 bases, V lost 6 bases, and 16 bases had no gene match. There are 16 residues in the CDR3. A lack of ophthalmopathy progression within 18 months defined stable Graves' hyperthyroidism. It was uncontrolled infection, other autoimmune disease, pregnancy or lactation that excluded patients. For the diagnoses, clinical symptoms, serum thyroxine and TRAb, thyroid ultrasound and orbital computed tomography were used. This sample was taken from a study of T cells in Graves' hyperthyroidism and ophthalmopathy. Study-level points and caveats: Patients with ophthalmopathy were separated from those with stable hyperthyroidism by a 13 V-J model.

Authors of the study amplified TCR beta CDR3 regions from RNA transcripts. The TCR CDR3 first-round RT-PCR relied on the HTBI primer set. TCRdb re-analysed the multiplex PCR reads in MiXCR, keeping a single row per CDR3 protein. The sample yields fewer than 550,000 distinct CDR3 sequences, approximately 15% seen once. The chain combines TRBV12-3 or TRBV12-4 with TRBJ2-3, with 9 bases fitting TRBD2. The sample taken for sequencing was blood. The clonotype originates from a young woman with Graves' hyperthyroidism. Here the CDR3 reads CASSPGGGGGARTQYF. The CDR3 coding sequence is TGTGCCAGCAGCCCCGGCGGGGGCGGGGGGGCCCGCACGCAGTATTTT.